These T cell receptor beta chains were read from a single sample in a study of T cell changes during pregnancy in multiple sclerosis. Generated by immunoSEQ multiplex PCR, the TCRdb table keeps only in-frame clones and is missing some. The repertoire holds tens of thousands of clones, with roughly 92% as singletons. Material: CD8+ T cells from peripheral blood mononuclear cells, obtained in the third trimester of pregnancy. The receptors were sampled from a female donor in good health, enrolled as a control in a pregnancy study. CDR3s include the opening cysteine and the closing phenylalanine or tryptophan. A D gene is named only where the DNA matches it firmly. Size is omitted from some rows. Given values are once, few, many or a class for expanded clones.

J: TRBJ2-1
V: TRBV5-1
size: -
D: -
CDR3: CASSADRLPYNEQFF
DNA: TGCGCCAGCAGCGCCGACAGGCTACCCTACAATGAGCAGTTCTTC

J: TRBJ1-1
V: TRBV7-9
size: -
D: TRBD1
CDR3: CASSLKIRTGPGAFF
DNA: TGTGCCAGCAGCTTAAAGATCCGGACAGGGCCGGGAGCTTTCTTT

J: TRBJ2-7
V: TRBV6-1
size: -
D: -
CDR3: CASRTDRSYEQYF
DNA: TGTGCCAGCAGGACGGACAGATCCTACGAGCAGTACTTC

J: TRBJ2-3
V: TRBV27
size: -
D: TRBD2
CDR3: CASSHYTSGFSDTQYF
DNA: TGTGCCAGCAGTCATTACACTAGCGGGTTCTCAGATACGCAGTATTTT

J: TRBJ2-3
V: TRBV7-6
size: -
D: TRBD1
CDR3: CASRDRATDTQYF
DNA: TGTGCCAGCCGGGACAGGGCCACAGATACGCAGTATTTT

J: TRBJ1-1
V: TRBV6-6
size: -
D: -
CDR3: CASSYSKGSAEAFF
DNA: TGTGCCAGCAGTTACAGTAAGGGTAGCGCTGAAGCTTTCTTT

J: TRBJ2-1
V: TRBV19
size: -
D: -
CDR3: CASREGYDMLKGSYNEQFF
DNA: TGTGCCAGTAGGGAGGGTTATGACATGCTCAAGGGCTCCTACAATGAGCAGTTCTTC

J: TRBJ1-1
V: TRBV9
size: -
D: -
CDR3: CASSVKQTMNTEAFF
DNA: TGTGCCAGCAGCGTGAAACAGACCATGAACACTGAAGCTTTCTTT

J: TRBJ1-1
V: TRBV30
size: -
D: -
CDR3: CAWSVLGGPLPSMNTEAFF
DNA: TGTGCCTGGAGTGTACTGGGGGGGCCACTACCTTCGATGAACACTGAAGCTTTCTTT

J: TRBJ1-6
V: TRBV6-1
size: -
D: -
CDR3: CASTGLNYNSPLHF
DNA: TGTGCCAGCACCGGACTGAACTATAATTCACCCCTCCACTTT

J: TRBJ1-4
V: TRBV27
size: -
D: -
CDR3: CASSSLTGLNEKLFF
DNA: TGTGCCAGCAGTTCCCTCACAGGACTAAATGAAAAACTGTTTTTT

J: TRBJ1-2
V: TRBV10-3
size: -
D: TRBD1
CDR3: CAIRAGTGGYLGGYTF
DNA: TGTGCCATCAGGGCCGGGACAGGGGGCTATCTAGGAGGCTACACCTTC

J: TRBJ2-3
V: TRBV30
size: -
D: TRBD1
CDR3: CAWSGDRGKDTQYF
DNA: TGTGCCTGGAGTGGGGACAGGGGAAAAGATACGCAGTATTTT

J: TRBJ1-2
V: TRBV27
size: once
D: -
CDR3: CASSLSAGHGYTF
DNA: TGTGCCAGCAGTTTATCCGCCGGTCATGGCTACACCTTC

J: TRBJ1-2
V: TRBV7-2
size: -
D: -
CDR3: CASSLFSDGYTF
DNA: TGTGCCAGCAGCTTATTCTCGGATGGCTACACCTTC

J: TRBJ1-5
V: TRBV4-1
size: -
D: -
CDR3: CASSARDLGMSNQPQHF
DNA: TGCGCCAGCAGCGCAAGGGACTTGGGGATGAGCAATCAGCCCCAGCATTTT

J: TRBJ2-7
V: TRBV10-3
size: -
D: TRBD1
CDR3: CAARDSTYEQYF
DNA: TGTGCCGCCCGGGACAGTACCTACGAGCAGTACTTC

J: TRBJ1-2
V: TRBV7-8
size: -
D: TRBD1
CDR3: CASSLVPQGAKDGYTF
DNA: TGTGCCAGCAGCTTAGTCCCGCAGGGGGCCAAGGATGGCTACACCTTC

J: TRBJ2-5
V: TRBV7-9
size: -
D: -
CDR3: CASSSRSYQETQYF
DNA: TGTGCCAGCAGCTCCCGTTCGTACCAAGAGACCCAGTACTTC

J: TRBJ2-2
V: TRBV4-3
size: -
D: TRBD2
CDR3: CASSRGTSGNTGELFF
DNA: TGCGCCAGCAGCCGAGGGACTAGCGGGAACACCGGGGAGCTGTTTTTT

J: TRBJ1-5
V: TRBV5-6
size: -
D: -
CDR3: CASSLTTGLQPQHF
DNA: TGTGCCAGCAGCTTGACTACAGGGCTTCAGCCCCAGCATTTT

J: TRBJ2-1
V: TRBV7-6
size: -
D: TRBD2
CDR3: CVSSVTSPNEQFF
DNA: TGTGTCAGCAGCGTGACTAGCCCCAATGAGCAGTTCTTC

J: TRBJ2-7
V: TRBV5-8
size: -
D: TRBD1
CDR3: CASRTQGLRQYF
DNA: TGTGCCAGCAGGACACAGGGGCTCCGGCAGTACTTC

J: TRBJ2-7
V: TRBV7-2
size: -
D: -
CDR3: CASSFSGTAYEQYF
DNA: TGTGCCAGCAGCTTCTCCGGGACTGCGTACGAGCAGTACTTC

J: TRBJ2-6
V: TRBV25-1
size: -
D: TRBD1
CDR3: CASSEGGTGIFGANVLTF
DNA: TGTGCCAGCAGTGAAGGAGGGACAGGAATTTTTGGGGCCAACGTCCTGACTTTC

J: TRBJ2-5
V: TRBV19
size: -
D: TRBD2
CDR3: CASSTRSELTSRYQETQYF
DNA: TGTGCCAGTAGTACACGCTCAGAGTTGACTAGCCGGTACCAAGAGACCCAGTACTTC

J: TRBJ2-2
V: TRBV27
size: -
D: -
CDR3: CASSLGGLAGELFF
DNA: TGTGCCAGCAGTTTGGGGGGGCTCGCCGGGGAGCTGTTTTTT

J: TRBJ1-3
V: TRBV9
size: -
D: -
CDR3: CASSVGGRSGNTIYF
DNA: TGTGCCAGCAGCGTAGGCGGGCGCTCTGGAAACACCATATATTTT

J: TRBJ1-2
V: TRBV9
size: -
D: -
CDR3: CASSAPREGSNYGYTF
DNA: TGTGCCAGCAGCGCTCCCCGTGAGGGTAGTAACTATGGCTACACCTTC

J: TRBJ2-4
V: TRBV6-6
size: -
D: -
CDR3: CASSPTLILAKNIQYF
DNA: TGTGCCAGCAGCCCCACATTAATCCTAGCCAAAAACATTCAGTACTTC

J: TRBJ2-4
V: TRBV13
size: once
D: -
CDR3: CASSSSPGVAHEENIQYF
DNA: TGTGCCAGCAGCTCGAGCCCGGGGGTAGCGCACGAGGAAAACATTCAGTACTTC

J: TRBJ2-7
V: TRBV7-9
size: -
D: -
CDR3: CASRSGTFDSYEQYF
DNA: TGTGCCAGCAGGTCCGGGACATTCGATTCCTACGAGCAGTACTTC

J: TRBJ2-7
V: TRBV27
size: -
D: -
CDR3: CASSVNRDNGQYF
DNA: TGTGCCAGCAGTGTTAACCGGGACAACGGGCAGTACTTC

J: TRBJ2-3
V: TRBV5-6
size: -
D: -
CDR3: CASSLNRVVRGDTQYF
DNA: TGTGCCAGCAGCTTGAATCGGGTGGTTCGGGGAGATACGCAGTATTTT

J: TRBJ2-1
V: TRBV30
size: -
D: -
CDR3: CAWRGGASYNEQFF
DNA: TGTGCCTGGAGGGGGGGGGCCTCCTACAATGAGCAGTTCTTC

J: TRBJ1-6
V: TRBV9
size: -
D: TRBD1
CDR3: CASSSPGQGQSPLHF
DNA: TGTGCCAGCAGCTCCCCCGGACAGGGGCAATCACCCCTCCACTTT

J: TRBJ2-5
V: TRBV7-9
size: -
D: -
CDR3: CASSLHGTPQETQYF
DNA: TGTGCCAGCAGCCTGCATGGGACACCGCAAGAGACCCAGTACTTC

J: TRBJ1-2
V: TRBV7-2
size: -
D: TRBD1
CDR3: CASRRQGEDYGYTF
DNA: TGTGCCAGCAGGCGACAGGGGGAGGACTATGGCTACACCTTC

J: TRBJ1-2
V: TRBV11-2
size: -
D: TRBD1
CDR3: CASSSPGQGAFDYGYTF
DNA: TGTGCCAGCAGCTCCCCGGGACAGGGGGCTTTTGACTATGGCTACACCTTC